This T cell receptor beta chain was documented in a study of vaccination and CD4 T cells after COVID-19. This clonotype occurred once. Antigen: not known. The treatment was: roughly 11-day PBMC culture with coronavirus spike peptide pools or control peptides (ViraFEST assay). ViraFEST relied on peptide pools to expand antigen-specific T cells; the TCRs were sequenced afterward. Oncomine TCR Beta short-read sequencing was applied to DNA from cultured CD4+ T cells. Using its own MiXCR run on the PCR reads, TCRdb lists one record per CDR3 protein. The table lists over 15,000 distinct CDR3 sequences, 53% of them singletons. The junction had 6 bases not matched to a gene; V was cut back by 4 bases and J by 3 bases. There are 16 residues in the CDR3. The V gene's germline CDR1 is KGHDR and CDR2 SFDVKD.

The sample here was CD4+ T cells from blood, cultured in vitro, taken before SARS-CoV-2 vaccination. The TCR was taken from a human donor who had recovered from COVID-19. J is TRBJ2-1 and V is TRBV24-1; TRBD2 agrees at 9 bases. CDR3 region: CATSDPSGTLYNEQFF. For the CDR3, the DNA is TGTGCCACCAGTGACCCTAGCGGGACCCTCTACAATGAGCAGTTCTTC.